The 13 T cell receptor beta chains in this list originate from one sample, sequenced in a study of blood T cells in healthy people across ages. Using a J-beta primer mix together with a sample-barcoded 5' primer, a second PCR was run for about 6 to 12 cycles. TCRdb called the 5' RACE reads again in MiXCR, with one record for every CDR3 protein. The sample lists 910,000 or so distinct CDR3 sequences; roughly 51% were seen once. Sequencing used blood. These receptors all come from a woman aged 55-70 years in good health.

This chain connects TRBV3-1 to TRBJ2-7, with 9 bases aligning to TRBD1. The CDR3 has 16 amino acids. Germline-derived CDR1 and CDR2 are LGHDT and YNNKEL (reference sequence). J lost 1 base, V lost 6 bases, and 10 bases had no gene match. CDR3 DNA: TGTGCCAGCAGTCCCCAACCGGGACAGGGTTCCTACGAGCAGTACTTC. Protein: CASSPQPGQGSYEQYF.

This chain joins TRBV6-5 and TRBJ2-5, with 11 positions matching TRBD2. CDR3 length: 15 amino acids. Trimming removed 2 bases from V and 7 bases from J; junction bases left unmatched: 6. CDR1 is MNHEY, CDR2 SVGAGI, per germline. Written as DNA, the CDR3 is TGTGCCAGCAGTTACATTAGCGGGAGGGCCGGGACCCAGTACTTC. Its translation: CASSYISGRAGTQYF.

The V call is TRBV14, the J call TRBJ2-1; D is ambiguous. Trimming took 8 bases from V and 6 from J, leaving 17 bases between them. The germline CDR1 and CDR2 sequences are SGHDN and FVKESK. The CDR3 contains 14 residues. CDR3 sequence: CASSIPRRTNEQFF. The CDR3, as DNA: TGTGCCAGCTCTATACCGCGGCGGACCAATGAGCAGTTCTTC.

The CDR3 DNA follows: TGTGCCACCAGCAGTGGAACCGGGACAGGGATGTCCGAGCAGTACTTC. Translating it yields CATSSGTGTGMSEQYF. The rearrangement uses TRBV15 and TRBJ2-5; TRBD1 aligns across 9 bases. TRBJ2-7 explains the end of the DNA better; the J call may be wrong. Germline V CDR1 and CDR2: LNHNV, YYDKDF (reference sequence). The CDR3 runs 16 residues.

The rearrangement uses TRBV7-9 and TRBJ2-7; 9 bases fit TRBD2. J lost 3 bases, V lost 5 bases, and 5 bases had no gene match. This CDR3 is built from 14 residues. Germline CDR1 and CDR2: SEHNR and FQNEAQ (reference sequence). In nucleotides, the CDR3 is TGTGCCAGCAGCCCCGGTAGCGGGAGCTACGAGCAGTACTTC. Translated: CASSPGSGSYEQYF.

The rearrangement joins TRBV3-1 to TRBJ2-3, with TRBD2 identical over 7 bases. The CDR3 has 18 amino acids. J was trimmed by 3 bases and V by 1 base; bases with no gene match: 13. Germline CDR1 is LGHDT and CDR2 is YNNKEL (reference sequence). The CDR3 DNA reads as TGTGCCAGCAGCCAAGCTGGGTGGGAGGGCCCTCAAACAGATACGCAGTATTTT. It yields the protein CASSQAGWEGPQTDTQYF.

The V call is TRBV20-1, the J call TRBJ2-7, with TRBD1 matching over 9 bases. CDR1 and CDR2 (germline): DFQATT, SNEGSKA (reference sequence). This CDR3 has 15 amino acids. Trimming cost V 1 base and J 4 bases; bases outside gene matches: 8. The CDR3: CSARALTGQGYEQYF. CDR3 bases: TGCAGTGCTAGAGCTCTGACGGGACAGGGATACGAGCAGTACTTC.

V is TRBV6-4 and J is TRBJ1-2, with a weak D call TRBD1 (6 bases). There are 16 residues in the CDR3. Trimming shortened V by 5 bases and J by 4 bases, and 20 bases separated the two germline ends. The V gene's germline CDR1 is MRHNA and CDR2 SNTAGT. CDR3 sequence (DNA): TGTGCCAGCAGTTTTCGAGGATTAGGGGGGACCTATGGCTACACCTTC. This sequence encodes CASSFRGLGGTYGYTF.

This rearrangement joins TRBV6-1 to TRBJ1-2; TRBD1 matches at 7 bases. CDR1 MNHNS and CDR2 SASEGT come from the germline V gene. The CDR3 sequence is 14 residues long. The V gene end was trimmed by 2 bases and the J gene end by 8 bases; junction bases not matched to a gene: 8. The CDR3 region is CASSEKGALWGYTF. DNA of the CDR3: TGTGCCAGCAGTGAAAAGGGGGCTCTGTGGGGCTACACCTTC.

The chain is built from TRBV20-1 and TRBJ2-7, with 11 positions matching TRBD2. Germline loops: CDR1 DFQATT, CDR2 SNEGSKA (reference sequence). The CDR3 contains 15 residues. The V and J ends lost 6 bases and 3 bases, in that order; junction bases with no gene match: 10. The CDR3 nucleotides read TGCAGTGCAAGCCCCCGACTAGCGGGAAACTACGAGCAGTACTTC. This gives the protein CSASPRLAGNYEQYF.

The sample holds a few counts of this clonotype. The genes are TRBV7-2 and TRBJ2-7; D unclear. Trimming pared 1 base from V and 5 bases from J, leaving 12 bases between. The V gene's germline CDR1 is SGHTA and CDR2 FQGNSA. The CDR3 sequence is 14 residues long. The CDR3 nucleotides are TGTGCCAGCAGCTTAGGGATCACTGGGGACGAGCAGTACTTC. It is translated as CASSLGITGDEQYF.

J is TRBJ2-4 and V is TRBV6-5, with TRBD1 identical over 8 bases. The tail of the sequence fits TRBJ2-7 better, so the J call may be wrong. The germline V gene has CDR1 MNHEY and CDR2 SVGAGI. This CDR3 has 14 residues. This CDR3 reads CASSSTGANCEQYF. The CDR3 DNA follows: TGTGCCAGCAGTTCGACAGGGGCCAACTGCGAGCAGTACTTC.

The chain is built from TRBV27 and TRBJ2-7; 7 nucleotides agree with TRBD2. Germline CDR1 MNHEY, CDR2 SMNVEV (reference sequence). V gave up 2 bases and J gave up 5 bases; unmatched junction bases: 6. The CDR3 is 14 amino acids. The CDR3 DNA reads TGTGCCAGCAGTTTAGGGACGGGAGGCCACGAGCAGTACTTC. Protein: CASSLGTGGHEQYF.